The clone carrying this T cell receptor beta chain came up once. This entry comes from a study of blood T cell repertoires in COVID-19. Study summary: COVID-19 samples collected from the United States, Italy and Spain covered acute and convalescent phases. Sample material is recorded as cDNA or gDNA derived from T cells, B-cell-depleted T cells, or PBMCs.

As originally analysed: The assay estimated nucleated cells by amplifying reference gene primers. Some clones are missing from TCRdb's copy, which holds only in-frame ones; the method was immunoSEQ multiplex PCR. D and trimming were read from the DNA, whereas the V and J calls and clone size are those reported in that table. The sample yields about 300,000 clones, more than 85% seen once. This clonotype was sampled from a man aged 65 to 79 with acute or convalescent COVID-19. The sequenced material came from peripheral blood.

CDR3 nucleotides: TGTGCCAGCAGTCCTACAGGGGTAGGAGTAGATGACTACACCTTC. It encodes CASSPTGVGVDDYTF. The chain is built from TRBV6-5 and TRBJ1-2; the match to TRBD1 covers 7 bases. CDR1 and CDR2 from the germline V gene are MNHEY and SVGAGI. This CDR3 is 15 amino acids long. Germline trimming cut 5 bases from V and 10 bases from J; bases unmatched to any gene: 16.